This T cell receptor (beta chain) emerged from a study of T cells after posttransplantation cyclophosphamide. Regarding this clone: Its matching antigen is unknown.

The related graft donor's blood sample was taken on the day of bone marrow donation. The study, taken as a whole, reports: Donor CD8+ memory clones often dominated recipient blood repertoires at later times.

Only in-frame clones appear in the TCRdb table, and some are missing; sequencing was by immunoSEQ multiplex PCR. This table holds approximately 15,000 clones, over 80% found once. This TCR came from a man in his fifties in good health, CMV-negative, and a related stem cell transplant donor. The sample was memory CD4+ T cells sorted from PBMCs.

CDR3 sequence (DNA): TGTGCCAGCTCAACCGGTGGGACTGGCGAAAAACTGTTTTTT. This translates into CASSTGGTGEKLFF. The rearrangement joins TRBV18 to TRBJ1-4; D perhaps matches TRBD1 (5 bases). This CDR3 region has 14 residues. The germline gives CDR1 KGHSH, CDR2 LQKENI. Between the trimmed V and J ends, which lost 5 bases and 8 bases, there was a span of 15 bases.